Described below is a single T cell receptor beta chain sequence and its context. This sample stems from a study of blood T cell repertoires in COVID-19. Whole-study context: Acute and convalescent COVID-19 samples came from the United States, Italy and Spain. PBMCs, B-cell-depleted T cells, or T cells provided the cDNA or gDNA that made up the material.

How the authors handled the data: From reference gene primer amplification, estimates of nucleated cell counts were derived. Some clones are missing from TCRdb's copy, which holds only in-frame ones; the method was immunoSEQ multiplex PCR. The V and J calls and the clone size are those of that table, but D and trimming were determined from the DNA. The profile shows some 8,100 clones, 80% to 95% of them singletons. The CDR3 covers 16 residues. The germline gives CDR1 SGHRS, CDR2 YFSETQ. Trimming left V 0 bases short and J 0 bases short, with 9 bases between. This chain joins TRBV5-1 and TRBJ1-4; D might be TRBD1 (5 bases). This TCR came from a woman between 50 and 59 years old with active COVID-19. The sample taken for sequencing was peripheral blood. This CDR3 reads CASSLGGSTTNEKLFF. The CDR3 DNA follows: TGCGCCAGCAGCTTGGGGGGCAGCACAACTAATGAAAAACTGTTTTTT.